This TCR beta chain was observed in a study of CD8 T cells in ankylosing spondylitis. As regards this clonotype: Antigen unknown.

CDR1 is SGHTA and CDR2 is FQGTGA in the germline V gene. The trim removed 4 bases at V and 0 bases at J, leaving 9 bases unmatched. This CDR3 spans 17 amino acids. One entry per CDR3 protein, called by TCRdb with MiXCR from the 5' RACE reads. The sample shows tens of thousands of distinct CDR3 sequences, more than 5.5% of them seen only once. Study-wide results and limits: There was reportedly significant enrichment of clones that were disease-linked in matched ankylosing spondylitis synovial fluid. Some of these motif variants have turned up before, in reports on reactive arthritis synovial fluid and blood.

This chain connects TRBV7-3 to TRBJ2-1; 7 positions agree with TRBD2. Sequencing was done on a sample of synovial fluid, either unsorted or a sorted T cell fraction (not recorded which). The clonotype was recovered from a male donor with ankylosing spondylitis. CDR3 in amino acids: CASSSGSGGFSYNEQFF. CDR3 DNA: TGTGCCAGCAGCTCCGGGTCGGGGGGATTCTCCTACAATGAGCAGTTCTTC.